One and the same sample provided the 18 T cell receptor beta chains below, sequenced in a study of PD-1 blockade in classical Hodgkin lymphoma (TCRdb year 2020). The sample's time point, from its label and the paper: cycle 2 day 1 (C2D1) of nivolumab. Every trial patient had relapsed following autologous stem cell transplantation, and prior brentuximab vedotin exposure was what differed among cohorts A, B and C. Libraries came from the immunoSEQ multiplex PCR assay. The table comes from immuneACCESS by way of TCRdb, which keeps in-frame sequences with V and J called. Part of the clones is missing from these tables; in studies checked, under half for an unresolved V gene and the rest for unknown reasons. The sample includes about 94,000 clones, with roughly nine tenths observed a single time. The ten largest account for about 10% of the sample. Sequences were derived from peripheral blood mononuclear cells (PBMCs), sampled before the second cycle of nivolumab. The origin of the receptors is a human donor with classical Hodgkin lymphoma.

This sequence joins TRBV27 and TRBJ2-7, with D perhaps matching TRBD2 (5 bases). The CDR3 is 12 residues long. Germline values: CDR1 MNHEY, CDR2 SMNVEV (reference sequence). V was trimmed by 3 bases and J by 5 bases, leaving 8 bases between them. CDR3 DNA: TGTGCCAGCAGTTTTATCGGGGACGAGCAGTACTTC. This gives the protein CASSFIGDEQYF.

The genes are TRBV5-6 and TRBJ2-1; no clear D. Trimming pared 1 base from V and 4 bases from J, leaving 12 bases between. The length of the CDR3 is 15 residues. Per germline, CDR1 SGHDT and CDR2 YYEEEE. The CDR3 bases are TGTGCCAGCAGCTTGTCGACGGGTGAGTACAATGAGCAGTTCTTC. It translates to CASSLSTGEYNEQFF.

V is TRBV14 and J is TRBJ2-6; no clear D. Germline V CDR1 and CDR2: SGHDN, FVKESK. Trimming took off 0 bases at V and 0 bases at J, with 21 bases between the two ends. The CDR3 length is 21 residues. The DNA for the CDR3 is TGTGCCAGCAGCCAAGACCGGCTCGGTTCTTTTACCGGCTCTGGGGCCAACGTCCTGACTTTC. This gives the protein CASSQDRLGSFTGSGANVLTF.

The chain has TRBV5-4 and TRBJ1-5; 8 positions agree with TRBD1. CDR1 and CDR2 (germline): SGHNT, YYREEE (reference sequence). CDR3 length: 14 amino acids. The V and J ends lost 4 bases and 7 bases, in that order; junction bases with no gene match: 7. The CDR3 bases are TGTGCCAGCAGCCGGGGGCCAGGGGGCCAGCCCCAGCATTTT. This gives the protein CASSRGPGGQPQHF.

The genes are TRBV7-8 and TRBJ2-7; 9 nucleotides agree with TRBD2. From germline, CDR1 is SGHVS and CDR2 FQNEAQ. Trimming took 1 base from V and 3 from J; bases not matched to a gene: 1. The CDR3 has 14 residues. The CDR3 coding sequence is TGTGCCAGCAGCTTAGGACTAGCGGTCTACGAGCAGTACTTC. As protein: CASSLGLAVYEQYF.

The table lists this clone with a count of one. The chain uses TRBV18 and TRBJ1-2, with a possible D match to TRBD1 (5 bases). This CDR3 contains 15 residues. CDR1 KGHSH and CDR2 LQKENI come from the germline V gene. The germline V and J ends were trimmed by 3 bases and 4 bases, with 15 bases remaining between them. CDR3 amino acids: CASSPPTPTVYGYTF. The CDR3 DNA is TGTGCCAGCTCACCCCCAACCCCGACAGTCTATGGCTACACCTTC.

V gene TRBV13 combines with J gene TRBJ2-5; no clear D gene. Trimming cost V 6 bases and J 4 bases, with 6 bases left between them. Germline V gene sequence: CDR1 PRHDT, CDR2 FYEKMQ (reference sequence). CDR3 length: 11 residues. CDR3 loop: CASSLRETQYF. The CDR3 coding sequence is TGTGCCAGCAGTCTGAGAGAGACCCAGTACTTC. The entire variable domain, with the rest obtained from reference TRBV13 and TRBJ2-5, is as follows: AAGVIQSPRHLIKEKRETATLKCYPIPRHDTVYWYQQGPGQDPQFLISFYEKMQSDKGSIPDRFSAQQFSDYHSELNMSSLELGDSALYFCASSLRETQYFGPGTRLLVL.

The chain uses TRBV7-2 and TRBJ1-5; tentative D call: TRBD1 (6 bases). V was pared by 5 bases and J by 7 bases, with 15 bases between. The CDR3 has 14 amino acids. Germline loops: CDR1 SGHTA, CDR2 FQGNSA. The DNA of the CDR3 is TGTGCCAGCAGCGCACAGGGTCTAAGCCAGCCCCAGCATTTT. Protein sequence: CASSAQGLSQPQHF.

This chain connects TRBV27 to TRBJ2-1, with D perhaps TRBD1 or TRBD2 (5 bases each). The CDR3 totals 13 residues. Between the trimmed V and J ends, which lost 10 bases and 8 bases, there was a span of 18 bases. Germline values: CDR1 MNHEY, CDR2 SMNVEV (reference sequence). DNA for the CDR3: TGTGCCACCAAAAACATTGGGGGAGATGAGCAGTTCTTC. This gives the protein CATKNIGGDEQFF.

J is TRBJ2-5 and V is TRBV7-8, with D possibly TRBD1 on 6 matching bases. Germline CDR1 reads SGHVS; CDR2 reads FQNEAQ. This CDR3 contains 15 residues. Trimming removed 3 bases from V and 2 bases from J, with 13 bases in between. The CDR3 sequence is CASSFGQSLQETQYF. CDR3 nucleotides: TGTGCCAGCAGCTTCGGACAGAGCTTACAAGAGACCCAGTACTTC.

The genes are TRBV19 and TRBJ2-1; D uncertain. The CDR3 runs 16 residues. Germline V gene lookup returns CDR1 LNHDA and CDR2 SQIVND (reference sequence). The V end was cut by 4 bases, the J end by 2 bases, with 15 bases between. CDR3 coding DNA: TGTGCCAGTAGTACCCCTGTCGCGGATCCCTACAATGAGCAGTTCTTC. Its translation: CASSTPVADPYNEQFF. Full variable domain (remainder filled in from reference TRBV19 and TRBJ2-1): DGGITQSPKYLFRKEGQNVTLSCEQNLNHDAMYWYRQDPGQGLRLIYYSQIVNDFQKGDIAEGYSVSREKKESFPLTVTSAQKNPTAFYLCASSTPVADPYNEQFFGPGTRLTVL.

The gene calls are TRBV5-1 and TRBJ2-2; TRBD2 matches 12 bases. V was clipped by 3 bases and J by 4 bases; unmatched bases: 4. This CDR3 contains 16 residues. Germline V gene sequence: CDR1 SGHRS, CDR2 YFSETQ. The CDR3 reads CASSSTSGSSTGELFF. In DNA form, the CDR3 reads TGCGCCAGCAGCTCGACTAGCGGGAGCTCCACCGGGGAGCTGTTTTTT.

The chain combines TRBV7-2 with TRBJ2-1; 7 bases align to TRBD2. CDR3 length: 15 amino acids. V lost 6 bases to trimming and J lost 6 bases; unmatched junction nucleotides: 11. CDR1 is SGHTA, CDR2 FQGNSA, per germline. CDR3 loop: CASSAGLVRGNEQFF. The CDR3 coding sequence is TGTGCCAGCAGTGCAGGACTAGTGCGGGGCAATGAGCAGTTCTTC.

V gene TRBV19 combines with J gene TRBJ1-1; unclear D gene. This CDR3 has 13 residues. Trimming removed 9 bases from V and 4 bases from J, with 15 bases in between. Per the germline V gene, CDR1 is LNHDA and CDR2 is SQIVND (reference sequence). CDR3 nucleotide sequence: TGTGCCAGCTCCCAAAGATGGGGCACTGAAGCTTTCTTT. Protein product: CASSQRWGTEAFF. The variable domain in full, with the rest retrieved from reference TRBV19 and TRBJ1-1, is DGGITQSPKYLFRKEGQNVTLSCEQNLNHDAMYWYRQDPGQGLRLIYYSQIVNDFQKGDIAEGYSVSREKKESFPLTVTSAQKNPTAFYLCASSQRWGTEAFFGQGTRLTVV.

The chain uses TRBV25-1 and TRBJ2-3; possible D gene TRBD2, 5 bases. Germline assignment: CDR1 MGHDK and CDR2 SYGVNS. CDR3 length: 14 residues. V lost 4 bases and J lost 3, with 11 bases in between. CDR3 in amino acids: CASSGPGKTDTQYF. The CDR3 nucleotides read TGTGCCAGCAGTGGCCCCGGGAAGACAGATACGCAGTATTTT. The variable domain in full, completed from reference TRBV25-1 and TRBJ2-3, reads EADIYQTPRYLVIGTGKKITLECSQTMGHDKMYWYQQDPGMELHLIHYSYGVNSTEKGDLSSESTVSRIRTEHFPLTLESARPSHTSQYLCASSGPGKTDTQYFGPGTRLTVL.

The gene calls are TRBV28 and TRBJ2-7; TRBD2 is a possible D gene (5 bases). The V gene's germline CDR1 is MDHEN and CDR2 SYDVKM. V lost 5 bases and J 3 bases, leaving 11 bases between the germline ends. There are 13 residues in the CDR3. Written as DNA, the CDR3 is TGTGCCAGCAGTCCCGGGGTGATCTACGAGCAGTACTTC. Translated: CASSPGVIYEQYF.

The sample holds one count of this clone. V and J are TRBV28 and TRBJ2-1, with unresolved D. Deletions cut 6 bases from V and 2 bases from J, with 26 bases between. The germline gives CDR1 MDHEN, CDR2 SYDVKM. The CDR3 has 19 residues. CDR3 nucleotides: TGTGCCAGCAGCCCAGTTTGGAGTAGGAGTTGGCTAACCTACAATGAGCAGTTCTTC. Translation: CASSPVWSRSWLTYNEQFF.

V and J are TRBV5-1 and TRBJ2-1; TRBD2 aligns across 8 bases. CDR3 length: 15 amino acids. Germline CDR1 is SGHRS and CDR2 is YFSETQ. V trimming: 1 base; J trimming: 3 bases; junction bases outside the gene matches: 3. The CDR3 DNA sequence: TGCGCCAGCAGCTTGTCGGGGGGGCTCTACAATGAGCAGTTCTTC. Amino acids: CASSLSGGLYNEQFF.